This TCR beta chain was sequenced for a study of vaccination effects on CD4 cells after COVID-19. Overall study context: BNT162b2 vaccine or mRNA-1273 vaccine was given to participants in two doses. Findings of the study overall: Early timepoints after infection were absent, and convalescent patients were few in the study.

It was after roughly 11 days of culture that CD4+ T cells were isolated. On this clone: Its antigen is unidentified.

Clones were sequenced by immunoSEQ multiplex PCR, and TCRdb holds only the in-frame ones, with some missing. The data contain approximately 58,000 clones, around three quarters of them singletons. The germline gives CDR1 LNHDA, CDR2 SQIVND (reference sequence). The ends were cut back, 5 bases at V and 1 base at J, with 15 bases in the middle. This CDR3 is 17 amino acids long. The sequence derives from a human donor who received a COVID-19 vaccine. The chain links TRBV19 to TRBJ1-6, with TRBD1 as a possible D gene (5 bases). The sequenced sample was CD4+ T cells from PBMCs cultured without peptide, obtained before COVID-19 vaccination. The CDR3: CASSWDGQVSYNSPLHF. The CDR3 DNA reads TGTGCCAGTAGTTGGGACGGTCAGGTGTCCTATAATTCACCCCTCCACTTT.